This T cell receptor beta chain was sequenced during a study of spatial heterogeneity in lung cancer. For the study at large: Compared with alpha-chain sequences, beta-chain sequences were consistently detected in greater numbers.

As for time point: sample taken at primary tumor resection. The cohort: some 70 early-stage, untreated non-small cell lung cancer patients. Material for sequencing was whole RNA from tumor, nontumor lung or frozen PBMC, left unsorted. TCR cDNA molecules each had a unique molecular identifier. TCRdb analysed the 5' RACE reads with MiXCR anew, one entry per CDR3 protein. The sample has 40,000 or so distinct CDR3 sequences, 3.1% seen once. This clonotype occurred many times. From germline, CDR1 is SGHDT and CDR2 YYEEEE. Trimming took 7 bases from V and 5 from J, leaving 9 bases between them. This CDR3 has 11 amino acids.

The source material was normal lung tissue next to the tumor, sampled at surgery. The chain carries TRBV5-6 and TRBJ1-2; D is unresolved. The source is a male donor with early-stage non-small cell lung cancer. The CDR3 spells CASSRVYGYTF. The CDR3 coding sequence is TGTGCCAGCTCTAGGGTTTATGGCTACACCTTC. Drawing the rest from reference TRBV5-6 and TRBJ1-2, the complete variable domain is DAGVTQSPTHLIKTRGQQVTLRCSPKSGHDTVSWYQQALGQGPQFIFQYYEEEERQRGNFPDRFSGHQFPNYSSELNVNALLLGDSALYLCASSRVYGYTFGSGTRLTVV.